This TCR beta chain was recorded in a study of CD8 T cells in Susac syndrome. Looking at the study overall: Within the sequenced group of Susac syndrome patients, roughly 6 showed active disease and about eight were in remission.

Study conclusions and caveats: Susac-specific public clones found in total CD8+ repertoires numbered approximately 15, and those in CD8+ TEMRA repertoires numbered five.

Recently defined diagnostic criteria classed the Susac syndrome patients as definite or probable. The CDR3 covers 15 residues. The germline V gene has CDR1 SGDLS and CDR2 YYNGEE. V lost 4 bases to trimming and J lost 3 bases; unmatched junction nucleotides: 6. Details on this clonotype: Its matching antigen is unknown.

Random hexamers served to reverse transcribe roughly 0.5 to 1 ug RNA. A multiplex approach, immunoSEQ multiplex PCR, amplified TCR beta CDR3 across 54 Vbeta and 13 Jbeta. TCRdb processed the immunoSEQ multiplex PCR reads anew with MiXCR; each CDR3 protein has one entry. This table holds about 120,000 distinct CDR3 sequences, around 96% found once. Source material: CD8+ T cells from PBMCs. The gene calls are TRBV9 and TRBJ1-4, with TRBD1 matching 7 bases. The sequence came from a human donor with Susac syndrome. The CDR3 nucleotides are TGTGCCAGCAGCCCGTGGACAGGACCTAATGAAAAACTGTTTTTT. Translation: CASSPWTGPNEKLFF.